The clone carrying this TCR beta chain was picked up a small number of times. The sample originates from a study of cytomegalovirus exposure and HLA in healthy donors. The PCR was carried out with 60 Vbeta primers and 13 Jbeta primers. Libraries were prepared by immunoSEQ multiplex PCR; TCRdb keeps only in-frame clonotypes and omits some of them. The table lists 150,000 or so clones, 80% to 85% of them singletons, with 7% to 9.5% in the top ten. The CDR3 is 13 residues long. Per the germline V gene, CDR1 is SNHLY and CDR2 is FYNNEI. V gave up 8 bases and J gave up 2 bases, with 10 bases separating them.

This receptor was obtained from a male donor in good health and CMV-seropositive. The chain joins TRBV2 to TRBJ2-1; TRBD2 is a possible D gene (7 bases). The sequenced sample was PBMCs. The CDR3 DNA is TGTGCCAGCCGGGGGGCTACCTACAATGAGCAGTTCTTC. Amino acid sequence: CASRGATYNEQFF.